This T cell receptor beta chain was documented in a study of blood T cell repertoires in COVID-19. In the study overall: Sites across the United States, Italy and Spain contributed samples from acute and convalescent COVID-19. In each case, the material was cDNA or gDNA derived from T cells, B-cell-depleted T cells, or PBMCs.

V shed 4 bases and J 3 bases; nucleotides not matched to a gene: 15. Per the germline V gene, CDR1 is LGHNA and CDR2 is YSLEER. This CDR3 comprises 18 residues. This clone showed up just once. Methods used by the authors: Amplifying reference gene primers gave estimates of nucleated cell counts. Assay used: immunoSEQ multiplex PCR; TCRdb lists only in-frame clones, some missing. The V and J calls and clone size were taken over from that table, and D and trimming were inferred from the DNA. The table records about 100,000 clones, around four fifths of them present only once. The TCR sequence derives from a man aged 70-80 years with active or convalescent COVID-19. The specimen sequenced was peripheral blood. The chain is built from TRBV4-3 and TRBJ1-1; TRBD1 matches at 9 bases. CDR3: CASSRGFGTGRGDTEAFF. CDR3 in DNA: TGCGCCAGCAGCCGCGGCTTTGGGACAGGGCGTGGGGACACTGAAGCTTTCTTT.